The TCR beta chain under discussion was sequenced for a study of cytomegalovirus exposure and HLA in healthy donors (dated by TCRdb to between 2016 and 2019). The study in broad terms: In an earlier analysis of 550 to 750 of the donors, 276 Gb of sequence data and 90 million to 120 million unique TCR beta sequences from 150 million to 200 million T cells were reported. An early release that covered some 640 HLA-typed donors contained approximately 300 gigabases of sequencing data and around 85 million unique TCR sequences. Of the roughly 390 genotyped donors, 70% to 90% were placed in the genetic ancestry cluster associated with self-reported Caucasian donors. The study aimed to test whether signatures of past pathogen exposure could be identified by cataloging public T cell receptors. The study used immunosequencing to profile the T cell repertoires of 600 to 850 subjects and linked those repertoires to cytomegalovirus serostatus. Along with the roughly 670-subject first cohort, a separate validation cohort of over a hundred different subjects was used. To predict cytomegalovirus infection status, the study brought together high-throughput TCR immunosequencing, statistical association of individual TCRs with disease status, and machine learning. A later analysis re-examined previously published TCR beta repertoires from 600 to 700 donors and added high-resolution HLA genotyping to investigate patterns of TCR occurrence. Rather than drawing on any new phenotypic data, the later analysis identified candidate immune exposures from TCR beta sequences and the way those sequences occurred across donors. To decide whether each TCR beta V gene segment behaved as functional or pseudogenic, an earlier analysis of some 600 of the donors relied on high-throughput TCR beta sequencing. Donor age, sex, ethnicity and CMV serostatus were collected together with the repertoire data. Genome-wide SNP genotypes for about three fifths of the roughly 700 donors were used in a later genetic analysis, which treated that subset as a discovery cohort. Every discovery cohort repertoire had been produced on one sequencing platform. HLA typing included class I and class II loci at four-digit resolution. The number of donors typed differed by locus, with roughly 620-630 for A, B, C, DRB1 and DQB1, more than 500 for DQA1, over 600 for DPA1, and some 470 for DPB1. Four to six DR-DQ haplotypes were handled as single units for association and clustering, since linkage in the cohort was strong. Across some 400 genotyped donors of the cohort, an average of approximately 240,000 unique TCR beta nucleotide sequences per donor were sequenced, and approximately 17% of those sequences were non-productive. The research as a whole found: Broadly in line with IMGT annotations, most TCR beta V segments showed up in productive rearrangements about 87% or about 30% of the time in an earlier analysis of some 590 of the donors. A further reported finding was that TCR beta sequences accurately predicted the HLA-A and HLA-B alleles for most subjects in the first cohort. The only immune exposure information available for the cohort was CMV serostatus. In a later analysis, TCR association rates were found to vary across HLA loci, with the most associated TCRs seen for DRB1 alleles and the fewest for HLA-C alleles. In a later analysis, HLA-associated TCR beta chains showed more clonal expansion and lower generation probabilities than non-associated chains that were equally common. In vitro tests confirmed that a few of the cytomegalovirus-associated TCR beta chains recognize cytomegalovirus antigens. Because HLA typing was unavailable for some donors at each locus, only the typed subset was used in association tests. The cohort was sequenced for TCR beta chains only, and without alpha or paired-chain data the features that could be detected were limited. A group of highly shared sequence variants was considered likely to be a technical artifact of the sequencing pipeline. At a false discovery rate of 0.05, a later analysis linked 16,951 TCR beta sequences to specific HLA alleles. According to a later analysis, most CMV-associated TCR beta chains appeared to be HLA-restricted, and the HLA associations seemed to be driven largely by CMV exposure. The authors suggested that the approach could potentially be generalized to other disease states and immunological phenotypes. The classifier was reported to diagnose cytomegalovirus status with high specificity and sensitivity in both the original and validation cohorts. Linkage disequilibrium might explain the correlated functional status among segregating V segments, but an unknown experimental factor could not be excluded. A later analysis reported that several top co-occurrence clusters appeared linked to parvovirus B19, influenza, CMV and Epstein-Barr virus. Compared with the approximately 720-donor mean, donors in an Asian-associated ancestry cluster had fewer N-insertions in productive TCRs, according to a later genetic analysis. Sequencing depth was assumed to be roughly uniform across donors in the presence/absence analyses, though that assumption may not hold. The 87-base-pair reads could not distinguish some IMGT-functional V segments, including TRBV6-2 and TRBV6-3, so those segments were excluded. The study listed 150 to 200 TCR beta chains as associated with cytomegalovirus. While some public TCRs were present in many individuals, most TCR sequences turned up only very rarely across donors. Assigning TCR associations to individual alleles was difficult when HLA alleles, especially DR and DQ, strongly co-occurred. Over 15 rarely observed V segments, including chromosome 9 orphons, were excluded from the earlier analysis of some 590 of the donors because counts were too low. An association between a missense DCLRE1C variant and V-gene and J-gene trimming of TCR beta chains was found in a later genetic analysis and replicated in an independent cohort.

As to this clone: Its antigen target is currently unknown.

The library was generated by the immunoSEQ multiplex PCR assay. A mixture of 60 forward primers for TCR Vbeta segments and 13 reverse primers for TCR Jbeta segments was used in the multiplex PCR. The CDR3 region of rearranged TCR beta genes was amplified from genomic DNA by a multiplex PCR assay. Amplified TCR beta libraries were sequenced as 87-base-pair reads on the Illumina HiSeq System. In the authors' own workflow: In a later analysis, about 80 million unique TCR beta chains were counted across the roughly 610 repertoires, and roughly 11 million of these chains were shared by at least two donors. To remove PCR and sequencing errors, raw reads were error-corrected and collapsed into unique sequences using a nearest-neighbor algorithm that merged closely related sequences. V, D and J gene segments were assigned by aligning CDR3 sequences to IMGT reference sequences. Each retained sequence needed at least a six-nucleotide match to both a V gene segment and a J gene segment. Rearrangements were called productive when the CDR3 lacked stop codons and stayed in frame with V and J; all others were non-productive. CDR3 was defined by IMGT convention, running from the second conserved V-encoded cysteine to the conserved J-encoded phenylalanine. In an earlier analysis of 587 of the donors, sequences lacking an unambiguous match to a single V gene segment were excluded. An earlier analysis of 587 of the donors called V segments functional above 56.7% productive rearrangements and segregating when the between-donor standard deviation exceeded 5%. A statistical classification framework was developed to diagnose cytomegalovirus status using the catalog of TCR beta chain sequences. V and J gene assignment, in a later analysis, came from comparing TCR nucleotide sequences with IMGT/GENE-DB human TR gene sequences. In a later analysis, CDR3 sequences and most-parsimonious VDJ recombination scenarios were assigned using the TCRdist pipeline. In a later analysis, each TCR beta chain was defined by its CDR3 amino acid sequence together with its V-gene family, and reads lacking a unique V-gene family were excluded. A later analysis removed 450 to 600 highly shared, low-generation-probability nucleotide sequences to deal with suspected cross-contamination and a sequencing artifact. For each public chain, a later analysis derived a clonal expansion index from normalized ranks of inferred template counts within each repertoire. In a later analysis, generation probabilities were computed with a VDJ recombination model fitted to out-of-frame rearrangements, and the resulting probabilities were checked against IGoR. In a later analysis, hypergeometric tests were used to score TCR-TCR, TCR-HLA and TCR-CMV co-occurrence, with a repertoire-size bias correction applied to TCR pairs. False discovery rates were estimated in a later analysis by permuting HLA or CMV assignments 20 times. In a later analysis, co-occurring TCRs were grouped using DBSCAN, and TCRdist sequence similarity was added for clustering within HLA-allele-positive subsets. Co-occurrence clustering excluded repertoires with fewer than 30,000 or more than 120,000 public chains, plus five with anomalous nucleotide sharing. Entries here come from immuneACCESS through TCRdb and include only in-frame sequences with V and J called. Some clones fail to appear in such tables; in the studies checked, an unresolved V gene covers under half of the shortfall, and the cause of the remainder is unknown. D and trimming come from the DNA, and the V and J calls and clone size come from that table. The table for this sample records 150,000 to 200,000 clones. The top ten constitute approximately 0.72% of the sample.

Measured from the cysteine to the phenylalanine, the CDR3 is 14 residues long. Left in the record is the CDR3 DNA by itself, 42 bases read in frame from the first base. Ends trimmed: V by 4 bases, J by 2 bases; bases unmatched to a gene: 4. CDR1 and CDR2 (SGHRS, YFSETQ) derive from the germline V gene. In total, 500 to 700 healthy bone marrow donors made up the cohort. All cohort members were sampled while nominally healthy, although unrecorded immune exposures were likely present. The donor was CMV seropositive and was included in the group of 289 seropositive cohort members. A peripheral blood sample was collected from each donor, and TCR beta sequencing was performed on peripheral blood mononuclear cells. Genomic DNA was extracted from the blood cell samples with the Qiagen DNeasy Blood Extraction Kit.

The chain employs TRBV5-1 and TRBJ1-1, and 8 junction bases match TRBD1. Sequencing input: PBMCs. This sequence originates from a woman aged 18-35 years in good health and CMV-seropositive. The sequenced DNA: TGCGCCAGCAGCGGGGGACAGGACAACACTGAAGCTTTCTTT. The encoded protein is CASSGGQDNTEAFF.